The 14 T cell receptor beta chains below all came from one sample that was sequenced in a study of blood T cells in healthy people across ages. Next came a second PCR, run for about 6 to 12 cycles, which used a sample-barcoded 5' primer along with a J-beta primer mix. TCRdb recomputed calls from the 5' RACE reads with MiXCR, one row per CDR3 protein. Of about 930,000 distinct CDR3 sequences listed, almost 30% were seen once; the top ten hold roughly 10%. The sample also formed part of further work on T cells of mothers and their children.

The sequencing input was blood. All receptors come from a woman aged 40 to 50 in good health.

This clonotype was counted ten times or more. This chain links TRBV5-1 with TRBJ2-1; TRBD2 matches at 13 bases. The length of the CDR3 is 18 residues. Germline V gene lookup returns CDR1 SGHRS and CDR2 YFSETQ. With 0 bases clipped from V and 4 bases from J, the junction kept 7 bases outside the gene matches. CDR3 residues: CASSLAQTSGGAYNEQFF. The CDR3 DNA reads as TGCGCCAGCAGCTTGGCCCAAACTAGCGGGGGGGCGTACAATGAGCAGTTCTTC.

This clonotype was seen only a few times. The rearrangement uses TRBV28 and TRBJ2-6; D uncertain. The length of the CDR3 is 17 residues. Germline V gene lookup returns CDR1 MDHEN and CDR2 SYDVKM. Trimming removed 2 bases from V and 1 base from J, with 12 bases in between. The CDR3 spells CASSLPYKGSGANVLTF. The CDR3, as DNA: TGTGCCAGCAGTTTACCCTACAAGGGATCTGGGGCCAACGTCCTGACTTTC.

The chain is built from TRBV7-9 and TRBJ2-1, with 8 bases identical to TRBD2. Germline loops: CDR1 SEHNR, CDR2 FQNEAQ (reference sequence). J lost 0 bases, V lost 6 bases, and 13 bases had no gene match. The CDR3 covers 18 residues. CDR3 sequence reads: CASRGLSGGLSSYNEQFF. The CDR3 nucleotides are TGTGCCAGCAGGGGACTAAGCGGGGGCCTTAGCTCCTACAATGAGCAGTTCTTC.

This clonotype was observed at least ten times. The chain carries TRBV7-2 and TRBJ2-5, with D perhaps TRBD2 (7 bases). Trimming removed 5 bases at V and 4 bases at J, with 14 bases between. Looked up from germline, CDR1 is SGHTA and CDR2 is FQGNSA. The CDR3 extends over 14 amino acids. The chain's CDR3 is CASSRQGGGETQYF. Here the CDR3 DNA reads TGTGCCAGCAGCCGTCAAGGGGGGGGAGAGACCCAGTACTTC. Combining the CDR3 with reference TRBV7-2 and TRBJ2-5 gives the whole variable domain GAGVSQSPSNKVTEKGKDVELRCDPISGHTALYWYRQSLGQGLEFLIYFQGNSAPDKSGLPSDRFSAERTGGSVSTLTIQRTQQEDSAVYLCASSRQGGGETQYFGPGTRLLVL.

This clonotype was recorded many times. The V and J genes are TRBV5-5 and TRBJ2-5, with 12 bases identical to TRBD2. Germline trimming cut 3 bases from V and 4 bases from J; bases unmatched to any gene: 7. Germline lookup yields CDR1 SGHKS and CDR2 YYEKEE (reference sequence). CDR3 size: 16 residues. CDR3 sequence reads: CASSSTSGGYRETQYF. CDR3 DNA sequence: TGTGCCAGCAGCTCGACTAGCGGGGGTTACCGAGAGACCCAGTACTTC.

This clonotype was seen only a few times. The gene calls are TRBV20-1 and TRBJ1-2; 7 bases are shared with TRBD1. This CDR3 is 12 amino acids long. The trim removed 5 bases at V and 8 bases at J, leaving 8 bases unmatched. CDR1 and CDR2 from the germline V gene are DFQATT and SNEGSKA (reference sequence). In DNA, the CDR3 is TGCAGTGCTCCTACTCAGGGGGGCGGCTACACCTTC. Translating it yields CSAPTQGGGYTF.

The chain joins TRBV2 to TRBJ2-7, with D tentatively TRBD2 (5 bases). The DNA end is a closer match to TRBJ2-4, so the J assignment may be wrong. The CDR3 is made up of 14 amino acids. CDR1 is SNHLY, CDR2 FYNNEI, per germline. The CDR3 DNA is TGTGCCAGCAGGGGCCCCCCCGGGGAAAACATTCAGTACTTC. Protein: CASRGPPGENIQYF.

This clonotype was recorded a few times. The V and J genes are TRBV18 and TRBJ1-2; the match to TRBD1 covers 7 bases. CDR3 length: 13 amino acids. The J segment lost 0 bases and the V segment lost 8 bases, leaving 3 bases of the junction unmatched. CDR1 and CDR2 from the germline V gene are KGHSH and LQKENI. The CDR3 loop is CASQQGTNYGYTF. CDR3 bases: TGTGCCAGCCAACAGGGGACTAACTATGGCTACACCTTC.

This rearrangement joins TRBV5-8 to TRBJ2-5; TRBD1 matches at 7 bases. The CDR3 has 15 residues. Looked up from germline, CDR1 is SGHTS and CDR2 is YDEGEE. The V gene end was trimmed by 2 bases and the J gene end by 1 base; junction bases not matched to a gene: 5. The CDR3 here is CASSLQGFSQETQYF. DNA of the CDR3: TGTGCCAGCAGCTTACAGGGGTTTAGCCAAGAGACCCAGTACTTC.

For this clonotype: This may come from a read error, since a much larger clone is one base off. The chain employs TRBV7-2 and TRBJ1-1; 9 nucleotides line up with TRBD1. The V and J ends lost 5 bases and 0 bases, in that order; junction bases with no gene match: 7. The CDR3 covers 16 residues. Germline lookup yields CDR1 SGHTA and CDR2 FQGNSA. CDR3 region: CASSRLTGGVNTEAFF. The DNA for the CDR3 is TGTGCCAGCAGCCGTTTGACAGGGGGTGTGAACACTGAAGCTTTCTTT.

A single count supports this clonotype. This could be a read error, since a much larger clone is one nucleotide away. The chain carries TRBV5-1 and TRBJ2-7, with TRBD1 matching 12 bases. V gave up 3 bases and J gave up 6 bases; unmatched junction bases: 7. The CDR3 is 15 amino acids. CDR1 and CDR2 from the germline V gene are SGHRS and YFSETQ. The CDR3 region has the DNA TGCGCCAGCAGCTCGTCCGGGACAGGGGGCTCCGAGCAGTACTTC. It translates to CASSSSGTGGSEQYF.

The gene calls are TRBV28 and TRBJ2-6; D gene uncertain. This CDR3 has 17 residues. Germline CDR1 reads MDHEN; CDR2 reads SYDVKM. V was cut by 2 bases and J by 0 bases, with 11 bases left in between. The CDR3 coding sequence is TGTGCCAGCAGTTTAAGGGTCGGTAGCTCTGGGGCCAACGTCCTGACTTTC. It codes for CASSLRVGSSGANVLTF.

This chain connects TRBV7-9 to TRBJ1-2; TRBD1 is a possible D gene (5 bases). CDR3 length: 16 residues. Trimming removed 5 bases from V and 6 bases from J, with 22 bases in between. Germline CDR1 SEHNR, CDR2 FQNEAQ (reference sequence). CDR3 sequence (DNA): TGTGCCAGCAGCCTTAGAACGTCCGCAGGGATCCATGGCTACACCTTC. It specifies CASSLRTSAGIHGYTF.

On this clonotype: An end of the junction does not agree with germline; a read error may underlie this. J is TRBJ2-6 and V is TRBV11-2, with no clear D. The CDR3 has 15 amino acids. CDR1 is SGHAT, CDR2 FQNNGV, per germline. The CDR3 loop is CASSLGSTGTNVLTF. The DNA of the CDR3 is TGTGCCAGCAGCTTAGGCTCTACTGGGACCAACGTCCTGACTTTC. Together with reference TRBV11-2 and TRBJ2-6, the CDR3 gives the full variable domain: EAGVAQSPRYKIIEKRQSVAFWCNPISGHATLYWYQQILGQGPKLLIQFQNNGVVDDSQLPKDRFSAERLKGVDSTLKIQPAKLEDSAVYLCASSLGSTGTNVLTFGAGSRLTVL.